These 9 T cell receptor beta chains were all obtained from the same sample, sequenced in a study of cytomegalovirus exposure and HLA in healthy donors. It was with 60 Vbeta and 13 Jbeta primers that the PCR ran. Repertoires were generated with immunoSEQ multiplex PCR, while TCRdb's copy carries only in-frame clones and drops some. The repertoire consists of around 150,000 clones, with around 77% occurring once and the leading ten covering over 4%. Sequenced input: PBMCs. These receptors all stem from a man aged 25 to 40 in good health.

This clone showed up just a few times. The V and J genes are TRBV7-3 and TRBJ1-2; no clear D. The CDR3 length is 12 residues. CDR1 is SGHTA and CDR2 is FQGTGA in the germline V gene. Trimming pared 7 bases from V and 6 bases from J, leaving 12 bases between. In DNA, the CDR3 is TGTGCCAGCACCATTCGGAGCAATGGCTACACCTTC. Translation gives CASTIRSNGYTF.

The rearrangement uses TRBV4-3 and TRBJ1-2; 8 nucleotides align to TRBD1. V shed 2 bases, J shed 4 bases, and the junction held 6 bases outside the gene matches. The germline V gene has CDR1 LGHNA and CDR2 YSLEER. The CDR3 covers 15 residues. The CDR3, as DNA: TGCGCCAGCAGCCAAAACAGGGGGTACGGCTATGGCTACACCTTC. Amino acids: CASSQNRGYGYGYTF.

The chain uses TRBV27 and TRBJ2-7; 11 bases agree with TRBD2. This CDR3 contains 14 residues. Germline loops: CDR1 MNHEY, CDR2 SMNVEV (reference sequence). With 7 bases clipped from V and 5 bases from J, the junction kept 7 bases outside the gene matches. The CDR3 DNA follows: TGTGCCAGCACGTTGACTAGCGGGAAGCACGAGCAGTACTTC. This codes for CASTLTSGKHEQYF.

This sequence joins TRBV4-3 and TRBJ2-1; 7 bases agree with TRBD2. After removal of 0 bases from V and 9 bases from J, the junction contained 2 bases not matched to a gene. Germline values: CDR1 LGHNA, CDR2 YSLEER. The CDR3 length is 13 residues. The CDR3 is CASSQDPGGEQFF. CDR3 nucleotides: TGCGCCAGCAGCCAAGATCCGGGGGGTGAGCAGTTCTTC.

The chain uses TRBV6-4 and TRBJ2-1; D call uncertain. V was shortened by 2 bases and J by 7 bases, with 6 bases between the two germline ends. Germline CDR1 reads MRHNA; CDR2 reads SNTAGT. This CDR3 has 12 amino acids. CDR3 sequence reads: CASSDELNEQFF. The CDR3 nucleotides are TGTGCCAGCAGTGACGAGCTAAATGAGCAGTTCTTC.

The chain is built from TRBV14 and TRBJ2-7; 10 bases agree with TRBD2. This CDR3 contains 14 residues. J lost 7 bases, V lost 2 bases, and 5 bases had no gene match. Germline CDR1 is SGHDN and CDR2 is FVKESK. The CDR3, as DNA: TGTGCCAGCAGCCAACTAGCGGGAGTATGGGAGCAGTACTTC. This translates into CASSQLAGVWEQYF.

The rearrangement links TRBV27 to TRBJ2-1; TRBD2 might be the D (6 bases). This CDR3 is built from 15 residues. CDR1 and CDR2 from the germline V gene are MNHEY and SMNVEV (reference sequence). Trimming stripped 6 bases from V and 2 bases from J, with 14 bases between. CDR3 amino acids: CASRRDGGPYNEQFF. CDR3 nucleotide sequence: TGTGCCAGCAGACGGGACGGAGGGCCCTACAATGAGCAGTTCTTC.

The chain combines TRBV6-5 with TRBJ1-1; D is unclear. Deletions cut 7 bases from V and 0 bases from J, with 15 bases between. This CDR3 has 15 residues. Germline V CDR1 and CDR2: MNHEY, SVGAGI. DNA for the CDR3: TGTGCCAGCACCCGAGGCCCGCCGATGAACACTGAAGCTTTCTTT. Its translation is CASTRGPPMNTEAFF.

This clone was detected only once. The J gene is TRBJ2-2, the V gene TRBV6-5, with TRBD1 identical over 8 bases. The CDR3 is 15 amino acids. Trimming removed 6 bases from V and 6 bases from J; junction bases left unmatched: 9. Germline CDR1 and CDR2: MNHEY and SVGAGI. The CDR3 loop is CASRPDRGSAGELFF. The CDR3 DNA sequence: TGTGCCAGCAGACCCGACAGGGGAAGTGCCGGGGAGCTGTTTTTT.